The source of this T cell receptor (beta chain) is a study of T cell responses to AZD1222 COVID-19 vaccine. Produced via immunoSEQ multiplex PCR; TCRdb's table is partial and in-frame only. The repertoire holds about 45,000 clones, with about 82% as singletons. The germline CDR1 and CDR2 sequences are SGHRS and YFSETQ. Deletions cut 0 bases from V and 5 bases from J, with 11 bases between. The CDR3 is 15 amino acids. The material was peripheral blood, obtained 28 days after the second dose of the MenACWY control vaccine. V and J are TRBV5-1 and TRBJ2-2; D gene unclear. The TCR sequence derives from an adult who received the MenACWY meningococcal vaccine as a control. CDR3 loop: CASSLEGRLTGELFF. CDR3 nucleotides: TGCGCCAGCAGCTTGGAGGGCAGGCTAACCGGGGAGCTGTTTTTT.